The source of this TCR beta chain is a study of T cell changes during pregnancy in multiple sclerosis. Produced via immunoSEQ multiplex PCR; TCRdb's table is partial and in-frame only. The table lists approximately 50,000 clones, roughly 91% of them singletons. This CDR3 is 15 amino acids long. Germline CDR1 reads PRHDT; CDR2 reads FYEKMQ (reference sequence). With 1 base clipped from V and 2 bases from J, the junction kept 2 bases outside the gene matches. Here the sequenced sample was peripheral blood, taken in the third trimester of pregnancy. The receptor's source is a female donor in good health, enrolled as a control in a pregnancy study. The chain carries TRBV13 and TRBJ2-1; TRBD2 agrees at 7 bases. The CDR3 spells CASSLAGLAYNEQFF. The CDR3 DNA follows: TGTGCCAGCAGCTTAGCTGGACTAGCCTACAATGAGCAGTTCTTC.